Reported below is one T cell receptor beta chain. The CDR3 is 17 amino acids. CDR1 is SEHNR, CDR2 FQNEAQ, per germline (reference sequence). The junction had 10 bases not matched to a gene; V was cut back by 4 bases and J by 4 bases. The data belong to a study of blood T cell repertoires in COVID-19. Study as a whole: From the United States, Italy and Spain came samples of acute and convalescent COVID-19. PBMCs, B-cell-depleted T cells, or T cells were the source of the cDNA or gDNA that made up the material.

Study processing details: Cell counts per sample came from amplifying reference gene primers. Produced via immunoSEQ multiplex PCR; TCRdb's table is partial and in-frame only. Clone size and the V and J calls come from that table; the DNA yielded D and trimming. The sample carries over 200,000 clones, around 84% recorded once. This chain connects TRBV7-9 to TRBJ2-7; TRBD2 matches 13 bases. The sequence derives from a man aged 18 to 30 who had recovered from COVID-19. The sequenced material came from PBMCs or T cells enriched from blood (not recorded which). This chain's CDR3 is CASSSAPGLAGKYEQYF. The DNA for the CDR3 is TGTGCCAGCAGCTCGGCCCCGGGACTAGCGGGAAAATACGAGCAGTACTTC.